The 22 T cell receptor beta chains in this list originate from one sample, sequenced in a study of cytomegalovirus exposure and HLA in healthy donors (dated by TCRdb to the late 2010s). Library generation was performed with the immunoSEQ multiplex PCR assay. A mixture of 60 forward primers for TCR Vbeta segments and 13 reverse primers for TCR Jbeta segments was used in the multiplex PCR. TCRdb obtained this table from immuneACCESS and retained in-frame rearrangements with V and J assigned. These tables miss some clones; where compared with another copy, unresolved V genes account for less than half of the shortfall, and the remainder is unexplained. The sample's clone listing holds fewer than 70,000 clones. Jointly, the top ten make up 3.6% of the sample. The sample taken for sequencing was PBMCs. The receptors shown here come from a woman aged 18-30 years in good health and CMV-seronegative.

The CDR3 nucleotides read TGTGCCAGCAGTGAAAAGGGAGTGGACTATGGCTACACCTTC. Its translation: CASSEKGVDYGYTF. V is TRBV2 and J is TRBJ1-2; unclear D gene. Trimming removed 2 bases at V and 3 bases at J, with 10 bases between. Germline assignment: CDR1 SNHLY and CDR2 FYNNEI. The CDR3 runs to 14 residues.

J is TRBJ2-7 and V is TRBV9; 9 positions agree with TRBD1. Unmatched junction bases numbered 11, after V lost 3 bases and J lost 4 bases. The CDR3 runs 16 residues. CDR1 is SGDLS and CDR2 is YYNGEE in the germline V gene. This CDR3 is CASSARQGVEIYEQYF. The CDR3 region has the DNA TGTGCCAGCAGCGCTCGACAGGGGGTGGAAATTTACGAGCAGTACTTC.

J is TRBJ2-2 and V is TRBV19, with D tentatively TRBD1 (5 bases). The CDR3 has 14 residues. CDR1 is LNHDA, CDR2 SQIVND, per germline (reference sequence). Trimming pared 5 bases from V and 4 bases from J, leaving 11 bases between. This CDR3 is CASSFSQGTGELFF. The CDR3 region has the DNA TGTGCCAGTAGTTTTAGCCAGGGCACCGGGGAGCTGTTTTTT.

V and J are TRBV4-1 and TRBJ2-7, with a tentative D call TRBD1 (6 bases). The CDR3 consists of 14 residues. Trimming shortened V by 6 bases and J by 3 bases, and 15 bases separated the two germline ends. Germline CDR1 and CDR2: MGHRA and YSYEKL. The CDR3 here is CASSPVGTYYEQYF. In nucleotides, the CDR3 is TGCGCCAGCAGTCCCGTCGGGACATACTACGAGCAGTACTTC.

The chain couples TRBV25-1 to TRBJ2-3, with TRBD2 matching over 7 bases. This CDR3 spans 15 amino acids. CDR1 is MGHDK and CDR2 is SYGVNS in the germline V gene. Losses at the gene ends were 2 bases for V and 0 bases for J; bases not matched to a gene: 2. CDR3 sequence reads: CASSETGGSTDTQYF. Here the CDR3 DNA reads TGTGCCAGCAGTGAAACCGGGGGGAGCACAGATACGCAGTATTTT.

The chain joins TRBV13 to TRBJ1-2; the D gene is possibly TRBD1 (5 bases). The V and J ends lost 2 bases and 2 bases respectively, with 12 bases between them. Germline V gives CDR1 PRHDT, CDR2 FYEKMQ (reference sequence). The CDR3 has 15 residues. Written as DNA, the CDR3 is TGTGCCAGCAGCTTACGAGGGGCGGGGAACTATGGCTACACCTTC. Translating it yields CASSLRGAGNYGYTF.

The gene calls are TRBV28 and TRBJ1-5; D gene uncertain. This CDR3 spans 13 amino acids. Trimming removed 3 bases at V and 4 bases at J, with 7 bases between. Germline CDR1 MDHEN, CDR2 SYDVKM. In nucleotides, the CDR3 is TGTGCCAGCAGTTTGGAACTAAATCAGCCCCAGCATTTT. Encoded protein: CASSLELNQPQHF.

The chain joins TRBV14 to TRBJ1-1, with a weak D call TRBD1 (5 bases). Germline CDR1 reads SGHDN; CDR2 reads FVKESK. The CDR3 is 12 amino acids. Trimming left V 1 base short and J 11 bases short, with 11 bases between. The CDR3 loop reads CASSQGWRGAFF. For the CDR3, the DNA is TGTGCCAGCAGCCAAGGCTGGCGGGGCGCTTTCTTT.

V gene TRBV7-3 combines with J gene TRBJ2-5; 11 nucleotides align to TRBD2. Germline assignment: CDR1 SGHTA and CDR2 FQGTGA. The CDR3 runs to 15 residues. Trimming cost V 3 bases and J 1 base; bases outside gene matches: 1. This CDR3 reads CASSFGLAGQETQYF. CDR3 bases: TGTGCCAGCAGCTTCGGACTAGCGGGCCAAGAGACCCAGTACTTC.

V gene TRBV19 combines with J gene TRBJ1-1; 12 bases match TRBD1. Germline trimming cut 6 bases from V and 4 bases from J; bases unmatched to any gene: 12. CDR3 length: 17 amino acids. Germline CDR1 LNHDA, CDR2 SQIVND (reference sequence). Here the CDR3 reads CASSRDRGPIRSTEAFF. In nucleotides, the CDR3 is TGTGCCAGTAGCCGGGACAGGGGGCCTATCCGGTCCACTGAAGCTTTCTTT.

Measured by frequency, this clone is medium-sized. The chain links TRBV19 to TRBJ2-2; 9 positions agree with TRBD1. The germline CDR1 and CDR2 sequences are LNHDA and SQIVND (reference sequence). The CDR3 covers 15 residues. Germline trimming cut 8 bases from V and 4 bases from J; bases unmatched to any gene: 8. The CDR3 loop is CASVNRGLGTGELFF. The CDR3 nucleotides are TGTGCCAGTGTGAACAGGGGGCTGGGCACCGGGGAGCTGTTTTTT.

The V gene is TRBV18, the J gene TRBJ1-5, with 7 positions matching TRBD1. The CDR3 runs to 15 residues. Germline CDR1 reads KGHSH; CDR2 reads LQKENI. After removal of 4 bases from V and 0 bases from J, the junction contained 3 bases not matched to a gene. The CDR3 region is CASSRTGDSNQPQHF. CDR3 coding DNA: TGTGCCAGCTCACGGACAGGTGATAGCAATCAGCCCCAGCATTTT.

The chain combines TRBV25-1 with TRBJ1-3, with 9 bases that match TRBD1. The V gene's germline CDR1 is MGHDK and CDR2 SYGVNS. This CDR3 has 16 residues. Trimming at V came to 5 bases and at J to 2 bases, leaving 7 bases not matched to a gene. The CDR3 region has the DNA TGTGCCAGCAGTACTAAAACAGGGGGCACTGGAAACACCATATATTTT. Translated: CASSTKTGGTGNTIYF.

The chain is built from TRBV5-1 and TRBJ2-7, with TRBD1 identical over 9 bases. The CDR3 length is 14 residues. Germline CDR1 reads SGHRS; CDR2 reads YFSETQ. The trim removed 3 bases at V and 5 bases at J, leaving 6 bases unmatched. CDR3 protein: CASSYGQGYNEQYF. The DNA of the CDR3 is TGCGCCAGCAGCTACGGACAGGGGTATAACGAGCAGTACTTC.

This rearrangement joins TRBV14 to TRBJ2-5; TRBD2 matches 10 bases. Germline-derived CDR1 and CDR2 are SGHDN and FVKESK. The length of the CDR3 is 17 residues. V shed 0 bases and J 5 bases; nucleotides not matched to a gene: 9. CDR3 nucleotides: TGTGCCAGCAGCCAAGATAAGCGGGGGGGCACCTGGGAGACCCAGTACTTC. This sequence encodes CASSQDKRGGTWETQYF.

CDR3 coding DNA: TGTGCCTGGACCCTATCTGGAAACACCATATATTTT. Its translation is CAWTLSGNTIYF. The V call is TRBV30, the J call TRBJ1-3; D remains unclear. From germline, CDR1 is GTSNPN and CDR2 SVGIG (reference sequence). The CDR3 covers 12 residues. Trimming left V 4 bases short and J 1 base short, with 5 bases between.

The chain couples TRBV19 to TRBJ2-5; weak D call: TRBD2 (6 bases). CDR3 length equals 14 residues. Germline V gene lookup returns CDR1 LNHDA and CDR2 SQIVND (reference sequence). V was trimmed by 4 bases and J by 3 bases, leaving 12 bases between them. The CDR3 bases are TGTGCCAGTAGTACGGGACTTTATGAAGAGACCCAGTACTTC. This translates into CASSTGLYEETQYF.

The chain links TRBV7-9 to TRBJ1-2; D may be TRBD1 (5 bases). The germline V gene has CDR1 SEHNR and CDR2 FQNEAQ (reference sequence). The CDR3 spans 13 residues. V lost 1 base, J lost 5 bases, and 8 bases lay in between. CDR3 nucleotides: TGTGCCAGCAGCTTAGTGACAGATTATGGCTACACCTTC. It codes for CASSLVTDYGYTF.

The gene calls are TRBV6-1 and TRBJ1-1, with D perhaps TRBD1 (6 bases). With 2 bases removed from V and 5 bases from J, the gap between germline ends came to 24 bases. This CDR3 comprises 18 residues. The germline V gene has CDR1 MNHNS and CDR2 SASEGT. The CDR3 sequence is CASSEYPLSSGTTTEAFF. The CDR3 DNA reads TGTGCCAGCAGTGAATATCCCCTCTCTTCCGGGACAACGACTGAAGCTTTCTTT.

The chain has TRBV10-3 and TRBJ1-1, with unresolved D. Germline CDR1 ENHRY, CDR2 SYGVKD. The CDR3 extends over 21 amino acids. V lost 5 bases to trimming and J lost 5 bases, with 36 bases between them. In DNA form, the CDR3 reads TGTGCCATCAGTCTCCCCCCCCCGGTGAGAGGGCTAGTCGCGTTGAGGACTGAAGCTTTCTTT. This codes for CAISLPPPVRGLVALRTEAFF.

This chain joins TRBV25-1 and TRBJ1-4, with a tentative D call TRBD1 (6 bases). The germline CDR1 and CDR2 sequences are MGHDK and SYGVNS. This CDR3 is 14 amino acids long. V gave up 3 bases and J gave up 8 bases, with 13 bases separating them. The CDR3 DNA is TGTGCCAGCAGTGACCACAGGGATGCCGAAAAACTGTTTTTT. It is translated as CASSDHRDAEKLFF.

The CDR3 DNA follows: TGTGCCAGCAGTTCCCAAGGCGGAACTAGCACAGATACGCAGTATTTT. The encoded protein is CASSSQGGTSTDTQYF. This rearrangement joins TRBV6-6 to TRBJ2-3; D call uncertain. The V end was cut by 4 bases, the J end by 0 bases, with 14 bases between. The CDR3 contains 16 residues. The germline V gene has CDR1 MNHNY and CDR2 SVGAGI (reference sequence).